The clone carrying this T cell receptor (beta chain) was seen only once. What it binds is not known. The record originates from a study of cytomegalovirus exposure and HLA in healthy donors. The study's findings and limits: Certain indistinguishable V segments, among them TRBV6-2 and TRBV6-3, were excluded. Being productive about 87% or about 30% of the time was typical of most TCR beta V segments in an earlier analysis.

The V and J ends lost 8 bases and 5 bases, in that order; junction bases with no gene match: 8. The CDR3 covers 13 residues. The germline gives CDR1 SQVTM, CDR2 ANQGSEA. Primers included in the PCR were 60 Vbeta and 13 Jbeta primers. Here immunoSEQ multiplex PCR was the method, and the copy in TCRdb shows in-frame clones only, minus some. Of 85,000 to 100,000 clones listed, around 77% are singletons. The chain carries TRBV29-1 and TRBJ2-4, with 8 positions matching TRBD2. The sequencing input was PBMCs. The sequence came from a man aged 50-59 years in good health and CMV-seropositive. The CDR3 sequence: CSITSGGENIQYF. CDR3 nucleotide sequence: TGCAGCATCACAAGCGGGGGAGAAAACATTCAGTACTTC.